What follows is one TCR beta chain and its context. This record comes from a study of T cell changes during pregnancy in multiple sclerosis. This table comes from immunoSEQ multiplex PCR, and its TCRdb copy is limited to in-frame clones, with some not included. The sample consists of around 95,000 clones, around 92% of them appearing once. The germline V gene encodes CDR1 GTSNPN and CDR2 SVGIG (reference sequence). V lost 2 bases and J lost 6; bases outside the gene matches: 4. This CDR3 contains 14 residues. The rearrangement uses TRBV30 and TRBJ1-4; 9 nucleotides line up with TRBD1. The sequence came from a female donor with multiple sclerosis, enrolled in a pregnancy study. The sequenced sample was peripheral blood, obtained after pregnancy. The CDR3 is CAWSSGQGDEKLFF. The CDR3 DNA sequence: TGTGCCTGGAGTTCGGGACAGGGAGATGAAAAACTGTTTTTT. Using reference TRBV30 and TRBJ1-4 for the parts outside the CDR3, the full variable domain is SQTIHQWPATLVQPVGSPLSLECTVEGTSNPNLYWYRQAAGRGLQLLFYSVGIGQISSEVPQNLSASRPQDRQFILSSKKLLLSDSGFYLCAWSSGQGDEKLFFGSGTQLSVL.